This paragraph covers one T cell receptor (beta chain) sequence. The data are from a study of blood T cell repertoires in COVID-19. Trimming removed 2 bases at V and 2 bases at J, with 13 bases between. Germline CDR1 SGDLS, CDR2 YYNGEE. The CDR3 loop spans 15 amino acids. Assay: immunoSEQ multiplex PCR; the TCRdb copy retains only in-frame clones and omits some. This table holds 250,000 or so clones, around 87% found once. The TCR comes from a woman aged 55-69 years with COVID-19, enrolled during active disease. The source material was peripheral blood. The chain links TRBV9 to TRBJ1-1; D is possibly TRBD1 (5 bases). This CDR3 reads CASSVLQDPNTEAFF. In DNA form, the CDR3 reads TGTGCCAGCAGCGTGCTACAGGACCCTAACACTGAAGCTTTCTTT.